This T cell receptor (beta chain) was identified in a study of T cell responses to AZD1222 COVID-19 vaccine. Across the whole study: Second-dose timings of about 4 or about 12 weeks were pooled. General study points: Donors skewed white British and female; clonal diversity was possibly underestimated. Within unmutated variant regions lay the reported targets of nearly half of spike-specific TCRs.

A note on this clone: Antigen specificity is unknown.

Repertoires were generated with immunoSEQ multiplex PCR, while TCRdb's copy carries only in-frame clones and drops some. Of some 140,000 clones in the sample, roughly nine tenths were seen once. From germline, CDR1 is SGHDT and CDR2 YYEEEE. The CDR3 has 12 amino acids. Trimming took off 2 bases at V and 4 bases at J, with 7 bases between the two ends. This sequence was found in an adult in good health. The sequenced sample was peripheral blood, obtained on day 0 of AZD1222 vaccination. This sequence joins TRBV5-6 and TRBJ2-7, with D unclear. CDR3 amino acids: CASSFQAYEQYF. The DNA of the CDR3 is TGTGCCAGCAGCTTCCAGGCGTACGAGCAGTACTTC. The full variable domain, in which reference TRBV5-6 and TRBJ2-7 provide the parts outside the CDR3, is DAGVTQSPTHLIKTRGQQVTLRCSPKSGHDTVSWYQQALGQGPQFIFQYYEEEERQRGNFPDRFSGHQFPNYSSELNVNALLLGDSALYLCASSFQAYEQYFGPGTRLTVT.